The sequence of this T cell receptor beta chain was determined in a study of somatic mutations in cytotoxic T cells in rheumatoid arthritis. Overall study: The authors flow-sorted some V beta antibody-stained T-cell populations at nearly 100% purity, including V beta1+ cells that they sequenced for TCRB.

Method: immunoSEQ multiplex PCR; TCRdb's copy keeps in-frame clones and lacks some. Among about 5,000 clones listed, around 73% were seen once. Study-level findings and limits: Antigens recognized by the expanded CD8+ clones were unknown. TRBV07 appeared slightly underrepresented in the rheumatoid arthritis patients. That finding was not adjusted to account for multiple comparisons.

V dropped 3 bases and J dropped 2; count of bases not matched to a gene: 6. Germline CDR1 is MNHNY and CDR2 is SVGAGI (reference sequence). The CDR3 loop spans 16 amino acids. The study pulled out CD4+ and CD8+ cells with positive magnetic bead selection and then checked their purity by flow cytometry. As concerns this clone: Its target is unknown.

Sequencing was done on a sample of CD8+ T cells sorted from blood. The rearrangement joins TRBV6-6 to TRBJ2-1; 8 bases agree with TRBD1. This TCR derives from an adult with rheumatoid arthritis. Written as DNA, the CDR3 is TGTGCCAGCAGTTATCACGACAGGGGAGCCTACAATGAGCAGTTCTTC. Translating it yields CASSYHDRGAYNEQFF.